The rows below give T cell receptor beta chains drawn from one sample of a study of blood T cell repertoires in COVID-19. Here immunoSEQ multiplex PCR was the method, and the copy in TCRdb shows in-frame clones only, minus some. The repertoire holds about 150,000 clones, with around 90% as singletons. Sequencing was carried out using peripheral blood. The receptors here all came from a man in his fifties or sixties with acute or convalescent COVID-19. Each CDR3 is given with its conserved first and last residue. A D gene is named only where the DNA matches it firmly. Clone size appears in some rows only: once, few, many, or a class for an expanded clone.

len: 11
j_gene: TRBJ2-1
d_gene: -
v_gene: TRBV20-1
abundance: -
CDR3nt: TGCAGTGCTAGAGATTGGGCATCCCAGTTCTTC
CDR3aa: CSARDWASQFF

len: 15
j_gene: TRBJ1-2
d_gene: TRBD1
v_gene: TRBV19
abundance: -
CDR3nt: TGTGCCAGTAGTATTAACGGGCGACAGGGATATGGCTACACCTTC
CDR3aa: CASSINGRQGYGYTF

len: 13
j_gene: TRBJ2-1
d_gene: TRBD2
v_gene: TRBV7-9
abundance: -
CDR3nt: TGTGCCACAAGCGGGGGGTCAAGGAATGAGCAGTTCTTC
CDR3aa: CATSGGSRNEQFF

len: 16
j_gene: TRBJ1-5
d_gene: TRBD1
v_gene: TRBV27
abundance: once
CDR3nt: TGTGCCAGCAGACCTAGCCTTCAGGGGGAGCGTGGGCCCCAGCATTTT
CDR3aa: CASRPSLQGERGPQHF

len: 17
j_gene: TRBJ2-5
d_gene: -
v_gene: TRBV6-7
abundance: -
CDR3nt: TGTGCCAGCAGTTACTCTAAGGGAGGGGGTTTCCAAGAGACCCAGTACTTC
CDR3aa: CASSYSKGGGFQETQYF

len: 16
j_gene: TRBJ2-3
d_gene: TRBD2
v_gene: TRBV5-6
abundance: -
CDR3nt: TGTGCCAGCAGCTTGGTAGCGGGAGGGCCCCCAGATACGCAGTATTTT
CDR3aa: CASSLVAGGPPDTQYF

len: 13
j_gene: TRBJ1-1
d_gene: -
v_gene: TRBV4-1
abundance: -
CDR3nt: TGCGCCAGCAGCCAGAACAGGGACGCTGAAGCTTTCTTT
CDR3aa: CASSQNRDAEAFF

len: 16
j_gene: TRBJ2-6
d_gene: -
v_gene: TRBV3-1/TRBV3-2
abundance: -
CDR3nt: TGTGCCAGCAGCCAAGATACGGTGGCTGGGGCCAACGTCCTGACTTTC
CDR3aa: CASSQDTVAGANVLTF

len: 13
j_gene: TRBJ2-7
d_gene: -
v_gene: TRBV27
abundance: -
CDR3nt: TGTGCCAGCAGTTTGTACAGGGAGTACGAGCAGTACTTC
CDR3aa: CASSLYREYEQYF

len: 17
j_gene: TRBJ2-1
d_gene: TRBD2
v_gene: TRBV20-1
abundance: -
CDR3nt: TGCAGTGCTAGTCGAACGGCGACTAGCGGGAGTGTAAATGAGCAGTTCTTC
CDR3aa: CSASRTATSGSVNEQFF

len: 15
j_gene: TRBJ1-4
d_gene: TRBD1
v_gene: TRBV9
abundance: -
CDR3nt: TGTGCCAGCAGCTCCCGACAGGGCACTAATGAAAAACTGTTTTTT
CDR3aa: CASSSRQGTNEKLFF

len: 17
j_gene: TRBJ2-5
d_gene: TRBD1
v_gene: TRBV19
abundance: -
CDR3nt: TGTGCCAGTAGTATTGATGGGACAGGGGCTCCCGAAGAGACCCAGTACTTC
CDR3aa: CASSIDGTGAPEETQYF

len: 15
j_gene: TRBJ1-1
d_gene: TRBD1
v_gene: TRBV28
abundance: -
CDR3nt: TGTGCCAGCAGTTCGTGGACAGGGGCGAACACTGAAGCTTTCTTT
CDR3aa: CASSSWTGANTEAFF

len: 16
j_gene: TRBJ2-1
d_gene: TRBD1
v_gene: TRBV7-9
abundance: -
CDR3nt: TGTGCCAGCAGCTTGAGACAGGGGTCTTTCGTCAATGAGCAGTTCTTC
CDR3aa: CASSLRQGSFVNEQFF

len: 15
j_gene: TRBJ1-1
d_gene: TRBD1
v_gene: TRBV5-1
abundance: -
CDR3nt: TGCGCCAGCAGCTTGGAACAGGGGATGAACACTGAAGCTTTCTTT
CDR3aa: CASSLEQGMNTEAFF

len: 13
j_gene: TRBJ2-1
d_gene: TRBD2
v_gene: TRBV2
abundance: -
CDR3nt: TGTGCCAGAGGACTAGCGGGGTTAAATGAGCAGTTCTTC
CDR3aa: CARGLAGLNEQFF

len: 13
j_gene: TRBJ2-5
d_gene: -
v_gene: TRBV24-1
abundance: -
CDR3nt: TGTGCCACCAGTGATTCGTACCAAGAGACCCAGTACTTC
CDR3aa: CATSDSYQETQYF

len: 16
j_gene: TRBJ1-1
d_gene: TRBD1
v_gene: TRBV7-8
abundance: -
CDR3nt: TGTGCCAGCAGCTCTCTCCCGGGACAGGGGATCACTGAAGCTTTCTTT
CDR3aa: CASSSLPGQGITEAFF

len: 15
j_gene: TRBJ2-1
d_gene: TRBD1
v_gene: TRBV7-6
abundance: -
CDR3nt: TGTGCCAGCAGCCCCCCGGGACAGGGTCATAATGAGCAGTTCTTC
CDR3aa: CASSPPGQGHNEQFF

len: 15
j_gene: TRBJ2-1
d_gene: TRBD1
v_gene: TRBV9
abundance: -
CDR3nt: TGTGCCAGCAGCGTAGAACAGGGGTCCTACAATGAGCAGTTCTTC
CDR3aa: CASSVEQGSYNEQFF

len: 13
j_gene: TRBJ2-3
d_gene: TRBD2
v_gene: TRBV7-3
abundance: -
CDR3nt: TGTGCCAGCAGCTTGGGGGGGACAGATACGCAGTATTTT
CDR3aa: CASSLGGTDTQYF

len: 14
j_gene: TRBJ1-2
d_gene: TRBD1
v_gene: TRBV7-9
abundance: -
CDR3nt: TGTGCCAGCAGCTTAGCGGGCAGGGGGCCTGGCTACACCTTC
CDR3aa: CASSLAGRGPGYTF

len: 15
j_gene: TRBJ2-5
d_gene: TRBD1
v_gene: TRBV9
abundance: -
CDR3nt: TGTGCCAGCAGCGTTTTGACAGGGATACAAGAGACCCAGTACTTC
CDR3aa: CASSVLTGIQETQYF

len: 13
j_gene: TRBJ2-7
d_gene: -
v_gene: TRBV10-3
abundance: -
CDR3nt: TGTGCCATCAGTGAGCCTCAGGGTCTCGAGCAGTACTTC
CDR3aa: CAISEPQGLEQYF

len: 14
j_gene: TRBJ2-6
d_gene: -
v_gene: TRBV11-3
abundance: -
CDR3nt: TGTGCCAGCAGCTCGAACCAGGGGGGCACGGTCCTGACTTTC
CDR3aa: CASSSNQGGTVLTF

len: 18
j_gene: TRBJ2-5
d_gene: TRBD2
v_gene: TRBV4-1
abundance: -
CDR3nt: TGCGCCAGCAGCCAAGATAGGGGACTAGCGGGAGGACAAGAGACCCAGTACTTC
CDR3aa: CASSQDRGLAGGQETQYF